This entry lists 29 T cell receptor beta chains sequenced from one sample in a study of blood T cell repertoires in COVID-19. Clones were read by immunoSEQ multiplex PCR, and TCRdb kept only the in-frame ones, dropping some. The sample shows about 320,000 clones, more than 75% of them seen only once. The sequencing sample was made of peripheral blood. The source of these receptors is a woman between 45 and 65 years old with acute or convalescent COVID-19.

The V gene is TRBV28, the J gene TRBJ2-7; 7 nucleotides agree with TRBD2. Germline values: CDR1 MDHEN, CDR2 SYDVKM. The CDR3 is 15 amino acids. V was clipped by 4 bases and J by 3 bases; unmatched bases: 9. CDR3 region: CASSSSSGVLYEQYF. In DNA form, the CDR3 reads TGTGCCAGCAGTTCCTCTAGCGGAGTTCTCTACGAGCAGTACTTC.

The V gene is TRBV15, the J gene TRBJ2-1, with TRBD2 matching 14 bases. Per germline, CDR1 LNHNV and CDR2 YYDKDF (reference sequence). There are 16 residues in the CDR3. V was clipped by 2 bases and J by 5 bases; unmatched bases: 2. DNA for the CDR3: TGTGCCACCAGCAGATTGGGACTAGCGGGAGACAATGAGCAGTTCTTC. Amino acids: CATSRLGLAGDNEQFF. Full variable domain (rest looked up from reference TRBV15 and TRBJ2-1): DAMVIQNPRYQVTQFGKPVTLSCSQTLNHNVMYWYQQKSSQAPKLLFHYYDKDFNNEADTPDNFQSRRPNTSFCFLDIRSPGLGDTAMYLCATSRLGLAGDNEQFFGPGTRLTVL.

V usage is TRBV6-5 and J usage is TRBJ2-7; D is uncertain. Germline-derived CDR1 and CDR2 are MNHEY and SVGAGI. The CDR3 runs 13 residues. The V gene lost 3 bases and the J gene lost 3 bases, with 9 bases spanning the gap. The CDR3 reads CASSYGQLYEQYF. The CDR3 coding sequence is TGTGCCAGCAGTTATGGGCAGCTCTACGAGCAGTACTTC.

The chain employs TRBV4-3 and TRBJ2-7; 8 bases map to TRBD1. The length of the CDR3 is 15 residues. CDR1 and CDR2 from the germline V gene are LGHNA and YSLEER. V lost 5 bases, J lost 0 bases, and 6 bases stayed unmatched. The CDR3 reads CASSYSDRGSYEQYF. CDR3 coding DNA: TGCGCCAGCAGCTACTCCGACAGGGGCTCCTACGAGCAGTACTTC.

A few counts support this clone. The chain employs TRBV5-4 and TRBJ2-1; TRBD2 might be the D (5 bases). Trimming cost V 1 base and J 8 bases, with 10 bases left between them. Germline V gene sequence: CDR1 SGHNT, CDR2 YYREEE (reference sequence). This CDR3 is built from 13 residues. The CDR3 here is CASSLSGRDEQFF. The CDR3 region has the DNA TGTGCCAGCAGCTTGAGTGGGAGAGATGAGCAGTTCTTC.

The V gene is TRBV19, the J gene TRBJ2-7; TRBD2 aligns across 12 bases. Trimming at V came to 4 bases and at J to 2 bases, leaving 9 bases not matched to a gene. The CDR3 runs to 17 residues. Germline assignment: CDR1 LNHDA and CDR2 SQIVND (reference sequence). The DNA for the CDR3 is TGTGCCAGTAGTAGGGGGCGGACTAGCGGGACCACCTACGAGCAGTACTTC. Amino acid sequence: CASSRGRTSGTTYEQYF.

This clone was recorded once. This chain joins TRBV4-2 and TRBJ2-7; 9 bases are a match to TRBD1. The trim removed 3 bases at V and 3 bases at J, leaving 12 bases unmatched. This CDR3 region has 17 residues. CDR1 and CDR2 from the germline V gene are LGHNA and YNFKEQ. The CDR3 region has the DNA TGTGCCAGCAGCCACCAAGAGACAGGGGGAGGTATCTACGAGCAGTACTTC. This encodes CASSHQETGGGIYEQYF.

The gene calls are TRBV12-3 or TRBV12-4 and TRBJ1-1, with TRBD1 as a possible D gene (5 bases). The CDR3 consists of 13 residues. The ends were cut back, 6 bases at V and 0 bases at J, with 8 bases in the middle. CDR3 protein: CASSHRLNTEAFF. The DNA of the CDR3 is TGTGCCAGCAGCCACAGGCTGAACACTGAAGCTTTCTTT.

This rearrangement joins TRBV5-4 to TRBJ1-2, with D maybe TRBD1 (6 bases). CDR1 SGHNT and CDR2 YYREEE come from the germline V gene (reference sequence). V dropped 2 bases and J dropped 3 bases, with 14 bases sitting between them. The CDR3 is 15 amino acids. The CDR3 DNA reads TGTGCCAGCAGCTTCTCTCAGGGGCGCGACTATGGCTACACCTTC. Amino acid sequence: CASSFSQGRDYGYTF.

The chain employs TRBV11-2 and TRBJ2-5, with 7 bases aligning to TRBD1. The CDR3 runs to 13 residues. CDR1 is SGHAT and CDR2 is FQNNGV in the germline V gene. Losses at the gene ends were 5 bases for V and 5 bases for J; bases not matched to a gene: 5. The CDR3 DNA follows: TGTGCCAGCAGCCTGGGACAGTTGGAGACCCAGTACTTC. Residues: CASSLGQLETQYF.

V usage is TRBV19 and J usage is TRBJ1-1, with TRBD1 matching over 7 bases. The ends lost 7 bases at V and 1 base at J; junction bases unmatched: 6. Germline CDR1 reads LNHDA; CDR2 reads SQIVND (reference sequence). The CDR3 loop spans 14 amino acids. Here the CDR3 reads CASTSDRANTEAFF. The CDR3 DNA reads TGTGCCAGTACTTCAGACAGGGCGAACACTGAAGCTTTCTTT. Variable domain in full (rest from reference TRBV19 and TRBJ1-1): DGGITQSPKYLFRKEGQNVTLSCEQNLNHDAMYWYRQDPGQGLRLIYYSQIVNDFQKGDIAEGYSVSREKKESFPLTVTSAQKNPTAFYLCASTSDRANTEAFFGQGTRLTVV.

The V call is TRBV27, the J call TRBJ2-5, with TRBD1 identical over 11 bases. Germline loops: CDR1 MNHEY, CDR2 SMNVEV (reference sequence). With V trimmed by 6 bases and J by 1 base, 7 bases remained unmatched. The CDR3 totals 16 residues. The CDR3, as DNA: TGTGCCAGCAGCCTCCTGGGGACAGGGGGCCAAGAGACCCAGTACTTC. Its protein product is CASSLLGTGGQETQYF.

Turning to this clone: Other DNA sequences of this sample code for an identical CDR3. The chain links TRBV18 to TRBJ2-1; 7 bases agree with TRBD1. The CDR3 consists of 15 residues. Per germline, CDR1 KGHSH and CDR2 LQKENI. V lost 0 bases and J lost 4; bases outside the gene matches: 3. In DNA, the CDR3 is TGTGCCAGCTCACCACCCGGGACAGCTTACAATGAGCAGTTCTTC. It yields the protein CASSPPGTAYNEQFF.

The chain joins TRBV5-1 to TRBJ2-1, with 14 bases identical to TRBD2. This CDR3 comprises 16 residues. In germline, CDR1 is SGHRS, CDR2 YFSETQ. Trimming took 0 bases from V and 6 from J; bases not matched to a gene: 2. CDR3 sequence: CASSLAGLAGGNEQFF. CDR3 DNA sequence: TGCGCCAGCAGCTTGGCCGGACTAGCGGGAGGCAATGAGCAGTTCTTC.

This sequence joins TRBV6-5 and TRBJ2-7, with a tentative D call TRBD1 (5 bases). CDR1 is MNHEY, CDR2 SVGAGI, per germline. The V end was cut by 5 bases, the J end by 2 bases, with 16 bases between. The CDR3 runs 15 residues. Written as DNA, the CDR3 is TGTGCCAGCAGTCCCTCATGGGGCGCAGCCTACGAGCAGTACTTC. This sequence encodes CASSPSWGAAYEQYF.

The chain is built from TRBV11-1 and TRBJ2-5, with 8 bases aligning to TRBD2. The CDR3 sequence is 14 residues long. The germline V gene has CDR1 SGHAT and CDR2 FQDESV (reference sequence). Trimming cost V 1 base and J 7 bases; bases outside gene matches: 5. CDR3 residues: CASSLGVAGRTQYF. CDR3 DNA sequence: TGTGCCAGCAGCTTAGGGGTAGCGGGGCGGACCCAGTACTTC.

This chain joins TRBV19 and TRBJ1-5; the D is unclear. Trimming took off 10 bases at V and 0 bases at J, with 10 bases between the two ends. This CDR3 is built from 13 residues. Per the germline V gene, CDR1 is LNHDA and CDR2 is SQIVND (reference sequence). In DNA, the CDR3 is TGTGCCACTGCGGATGATAGCAATCAGCCCCAGCATTTT. Translated: CATADDSNQPQHF.

The V and J genes are TRBV27 and TRBJ2-1, with a tentative D call TRBD2 (5 bases). Germline CDR1 is MNHEY and CDR2 is SMNVEV (reference sequence). The CDR3 consists of 20 residues. Trimming took 2 bases from V and 0 from J, leaving 23 bases between them. Here the CDR3 reads CASSLRVGRPKESSYNEQFF. The CDR3 nucleotides are TGTGCCAGCAGTTTAAGAGTAGGGAGACCTAAAGAGAGCTCCTACAATGAGCAGTTCTTC.

The chain uses TRBV13 and TRBJ1-2; the match to TRBD1 covers 12 bases. In germline, CDR1 is PRHDT, CDR2 FYEKMQ (reference sequence). There are 15 residues in the CDR3. V shed 0 bases, J shed 4 bases, and the junction held 0 bases outside the gene matches. CDR3 nucleotide sequence: TGTGCCAGCAGCTTAGGGGGACAGGGGGCCTATGGCTACACCTTC. Translated: CASSLGGQGAYGYTF. Using reference TRBV13 and TRBJ1-2 for the parts outside the CDR3, the full variable domain is AAGVIQSPRHLIKEKRETATLKCYPIPRHDTVYWYQQGPGQDPQFLISFYEKMQSDKGSIPDRFSAQQFSDYHSELNMSSLELGDSALYFCASSLGGQGAYGYTFGSGTRLTVV.

This clone came up once. Written as DNA, the CDR3 is TGCGCCAGCGGATCCCAGAGATCCGGGACACTTCCCTATGGCTACACCTTC. Encoded protein: CASGSQRSGTLPYGYTF. The rearrangement joins TRBV5-1 to TRBJ1-2, with a possible D match to TRBD1 (6 bases). Germline CDR1 is SGHRS and CDR2 is YFSETQ. The CDR3 has 17 amino acids. The V end lost 7 bases, the J end lost 4 bases, and 26 bases lay between the germline ends.

The genes are TRBV30 and TRBJ1-5; D is ambiguous. V lost 2 bases, J lost 4 bases, and 9 bases lay in between. Germline assignment: CDR1 GTSNPN and CDR2 SVGIG (reference sequence). CDR3 length equals 13 residues. The CDR3 region is CAWSPQNNQPQHF. The CDR3, as DNA: TGTGCCTGGAGTCCCCAGAATAATCAGCCCCAGCATTTT.

This sequence joins TRBV30 and TRBJ1-1, with 9 bases identical to TRBD1. J gave up 4 bases and V 8 bases, and 8 bases lay outside the gene matches. This CDR3 contains 13 residues. In germline, CDR1 is GTSNPN, CDR2 SVGIG (reference sequence). Here the CDR3 DNA reads TGTGCCACCGAGGACAGGGGTTCCACTGAAGCTTTCTTT. As protein: CATEDRGSTEAFF.

This clone appeared a single time. The gene calls are TRBV27 and TRBJ1-5, with no clear D. The CDR3 sequence is 15 residues long. Germline CDR1 and CDR2: MNHEY and SMNVEV (reference sequence). Trimming shortened V by 0 bases and J by 1 base, and 7 bases separated the two germline ends. As DNA, the CDR3 is TGTGCCAGCAGTTTATCGTCCGGGAGCAATCAGCCCCAGCATTTT. It encodes CASSLSSGSNQPQHF.

The chain combines TRBV4-3 with TRBJ1-2; no clear D. V dropped 1 base and J dropped 2 bases, with 11 bases sitting between them. CDR3 length equals 15 residues. In germline, CDR1 is LGHNA, CDR2 YSLEER. The CDR3, as DNA: TGCGCCAGCAGCCAAGTAGCGCAGGCGAACTATGGCTACACCTTC. Translated, it gives CASSQVAQANYGYTF.

The chain couples TRBV12-3 or TRBV12-4 to TRBJ1-1; D gene unclear. V lost 6 bases to trimming and J lost 2 bases, with 7 bases between them. CDR3 size: 12 residues. The CDR3 DNA reads as TGTGCCAGCAGCCGAGATAACACTGAAGCTTTCTTT. Residues: CASSRDNTEAFF.

The CDR3 sequence is CASSYGTLTFF. DNA for the CDR3: TGTGCCAGCAGTTACGGGACATTGACGTTCTTC. The rearrangement uses TRBV6-5 and TRBJ2-1; tentative D call: TRBD1 (6 bases). Deletions cut 2 bases from V and 15 bases from J, with 11 bases between. There are 11 residues in the CDR3. Germline V gene data show CDR1 as MNHEY and CDR2 as SVGAGI.

The chain uses TRBV30 and TRBJ2-5, with D possibly being TRBD1 (5 bases). The CDR3 consists of 14 residues. Looked up from germline, CDR1 is GTSNPN and CDR2 is SVGIG (reference sequence). V lost 3 bases to trimming and J lost 5 bases, with 16 bases between them. DNA for the CDR3: TGTGCCTGGAGCTCAACAGGTCCGTGGGAGACCCAGTACTTC. The encoded protein is CAWSSTGPWETQYF. The full variable domain, in which reference TRBV30 and TRBJ2-5 provide the parts outside the CDR3, is SQTIHQWPATLVQPVGSPLSLECTVEGTSNPNLYWYRQAAGRGLQLLFYSVGIGQISSEVPQNLSASRPQDRQFILSSKKLLLSDSGFYLCAWSSTGPWETQYFGPGTRLLVL.

The V gene is TRBV10-3, the J gene TRBJ2-7, with 11 bases fitting TRBD2. This CDR3 is built from 16 residues. The germline V gene has CDR1 ENHRY and CDR2 SYGVKD. The J segment lost 4 bases and the V segment lost 6 bases, leaving 11 bases of the junction unmatched. The CDR3 DNA reads as TGTGCCATCAGCCTCCTTCTAGCGGGAGGACTTTACGAGCAGTACTTC. Translating it yields CAISLLLAGGLYEQYF.

The rearrangement uses TRBV2 and TRBJ2-7; TRBD1 aligns across 8 bases. Germline loops: CDR1 SNHLY, CDR2 FYNNEI. The junction had 7 bases not matched to a gene; V was cut back by 9 bases and J by 0 bases. The CDR3 length is 14 residues. CDR3 loop: CAREDRGLSYEQYF. The CDR3 DNA reads TGTGCCAGAGAAGACAGGGGCCTCTCCTACGAGCAGTACTTC.